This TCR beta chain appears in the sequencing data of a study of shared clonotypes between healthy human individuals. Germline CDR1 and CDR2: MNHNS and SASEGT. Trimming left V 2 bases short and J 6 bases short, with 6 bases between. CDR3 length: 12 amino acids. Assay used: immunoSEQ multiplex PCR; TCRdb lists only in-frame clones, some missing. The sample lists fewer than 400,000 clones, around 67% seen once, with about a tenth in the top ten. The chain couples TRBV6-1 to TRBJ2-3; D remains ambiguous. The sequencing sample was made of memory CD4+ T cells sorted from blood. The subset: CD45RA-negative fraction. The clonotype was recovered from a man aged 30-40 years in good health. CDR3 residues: CASSERWDTQYF. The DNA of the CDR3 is TGTGCCAGCAGTGAACGGTGGGATACGCAGTATTTT.